This T cell receptor beta chain was documented in a study of human T cells and chemical hapten exposure. Per the original data handling: Sample-level TCR yields exhibited a median of about 96,000, with a range of about 23,224 to 700,000. TCRdb fed the RACE reads into MiXCR, producing one record per CDR3 protein. TCRdb's processing, not the authors', yielded these V and J calls. The data hold 80,000 to 100,000 distinct CDR3 sequences, with less than 14% observed a single time. This clonotype was observed a handful of times. Its antigen is not known. Germline CDR1 is DFQATT and CDR2 is SNEGSKA (reference sequence). Trimming took 4 bases from V and 7 from J, leaving 13 bases between them. CDR3 length: 12 amino acids. Study findings and constraints: TCRs above 1 in 1000 frequency stayed constant with DPC sensitization.

The time point here: patch test 3, about 24 weeks after DPC sensitization. Documented treatment: therapeutic diphenylcyclopropenone sensitization with weekly scalp DPC. V usage is TRBV20-1 and J usage is TRBJ1-1; D is undetermined. This TCR came from a woman between 50 and 59 years old with alopecia areata. Some clones in this sample may be carry-over from other donors' samples. The material sequenced was whole blood, taken in connection with sensitization to the hapten diphenylcyclopropenone (DPC). The CDR3, as DNA: TGCAGTGCTACCGTCACTGAACTTGAAGCTTTCTTT. It specifies CSATVTELEAFF.